Given below is one T cell receptor beta chain in context. An end of the junction does not agree with germline; a read error may underlie this. From the PCR reads, TCRdb re-called clones with MiXCR. The data hold roughly 20,000 clones, with around 34% observed a single time. This entry comes from a study of metastatic and nonmetastatic thyroid tumors. This CDR3 spans 16 amino acids. Per the germline V gene, CDR1 is MDHEN and CDR2 is SYDVKM. Each patient came to thyroid surgery without any prior treatment (of any kind). The chain recombines TRBV28 with TRBJ1-2; a possible D gene is TRBD1 (5 bases). This receptor was taken from a female donor with papillary thyroid cancer or a benign thyroid nodule (not recorded which). Some clones in this sample may be carry-over from other donors' samples. Sequenced input: tumor tissue. CDR3 coding DNA: TGTGCTAGCAGGATCCCTTCGGGGGTTGGGAACTATGGCTACACCTTC. Protein sequence: CASRIPSGVGNYGYTF.